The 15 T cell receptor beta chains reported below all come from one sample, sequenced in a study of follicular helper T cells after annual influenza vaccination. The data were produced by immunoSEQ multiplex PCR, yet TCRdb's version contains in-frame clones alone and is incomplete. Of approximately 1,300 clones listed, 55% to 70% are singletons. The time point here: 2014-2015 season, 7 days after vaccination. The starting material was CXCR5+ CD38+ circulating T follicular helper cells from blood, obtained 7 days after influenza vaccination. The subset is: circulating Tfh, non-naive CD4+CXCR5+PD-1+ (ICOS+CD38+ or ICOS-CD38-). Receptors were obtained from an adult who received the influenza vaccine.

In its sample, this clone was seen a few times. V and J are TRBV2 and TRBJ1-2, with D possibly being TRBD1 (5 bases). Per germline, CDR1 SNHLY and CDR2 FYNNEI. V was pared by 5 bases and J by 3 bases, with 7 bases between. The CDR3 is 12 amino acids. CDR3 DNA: TGTGCCAGCAGTCCGACAGACTATGGCTACACCTTC. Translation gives CASSPTDYGYTF.

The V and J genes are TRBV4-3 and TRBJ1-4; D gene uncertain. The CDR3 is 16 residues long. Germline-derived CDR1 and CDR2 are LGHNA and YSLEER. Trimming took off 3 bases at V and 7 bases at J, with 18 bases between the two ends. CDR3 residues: CASSQDDGQRGEKLFF. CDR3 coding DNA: TGCGCCAGCAGCCAGGACGACGGGCAGAGAGGTGAAAAACTGTTTTTT.

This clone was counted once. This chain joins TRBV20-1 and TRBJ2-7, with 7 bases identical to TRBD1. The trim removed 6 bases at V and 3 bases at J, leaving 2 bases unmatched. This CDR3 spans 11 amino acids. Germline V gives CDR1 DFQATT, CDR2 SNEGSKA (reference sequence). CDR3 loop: CSANRGYEQYF. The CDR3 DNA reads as TGCAGTGCCAACAGGGGCTACGAGCAGTACTTC.

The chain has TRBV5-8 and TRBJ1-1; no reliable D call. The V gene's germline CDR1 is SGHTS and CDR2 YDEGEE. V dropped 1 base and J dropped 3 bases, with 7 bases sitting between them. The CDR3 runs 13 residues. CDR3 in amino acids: CASSLRIYTEAFF. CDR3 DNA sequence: TGTGCCAGCAGCTTGCGGATATACACTGAAGCTTTCTTT.

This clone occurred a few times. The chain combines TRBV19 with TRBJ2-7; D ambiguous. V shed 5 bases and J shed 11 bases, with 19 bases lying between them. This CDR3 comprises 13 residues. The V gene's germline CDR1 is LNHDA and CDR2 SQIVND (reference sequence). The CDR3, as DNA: TGTGCCAGTAGTTATAACCCGGGCGCCCGGGAGTACTTC. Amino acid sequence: CASSYNPGAREYF. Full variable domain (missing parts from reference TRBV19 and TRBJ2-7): DGGITQSPKYLFRKEGQNVTLSCEQNLNHDAMYWYRQDPGQGLRLIYYSQIVNDFQKGDIAEGYSVSREKKESFPLTVTSAQKNPTAFYLCASSYNPGAREYFGPGTRLTVT.

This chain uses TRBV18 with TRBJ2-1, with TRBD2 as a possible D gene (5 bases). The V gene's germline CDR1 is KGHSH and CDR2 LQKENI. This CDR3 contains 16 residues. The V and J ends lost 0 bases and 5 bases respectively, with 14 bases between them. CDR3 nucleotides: TGTGCCAGCTCACCACCCTCGGGGTTGCTCAACAATGAGCAGTTCTTC. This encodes CASSPPSGLLNNEQFF. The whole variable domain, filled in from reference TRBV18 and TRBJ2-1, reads NAGVMQNPRHLVRRRGQEARLRCSPMKGHSHVYWYRQLPEEGLKFMVYLQKENIIDESGMPKERFSAEFPKEGPSILRIQQVVRGDSAAYFCASSPPSGLLNNEQFFGPGTRLTVL.

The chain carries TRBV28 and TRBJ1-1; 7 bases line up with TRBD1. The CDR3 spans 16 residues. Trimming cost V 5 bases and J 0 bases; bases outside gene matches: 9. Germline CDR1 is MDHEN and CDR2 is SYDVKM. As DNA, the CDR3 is TGTGCCAGCAGTACTGCGGGACAGATGTTGAACACTGAAGCTTTCTTT. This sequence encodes CASSTAGQMLNTEAFF.

DNA of the CDR3: TGCGCCAGCAGTCTACGGGAGAACACTGAAGCTTTCTTT. Amino acid sequence: CASSLRENTEAFF. This chain uses TRBV5-1 with TRBJ1-1; D ambiguous. CDR1 and CDR2 (germline): SGHRS, YFSETQ. V shed 5 bases and J shed 1 base, with 9 bases lying between them. The CDR3 sequence is 13 residues long.

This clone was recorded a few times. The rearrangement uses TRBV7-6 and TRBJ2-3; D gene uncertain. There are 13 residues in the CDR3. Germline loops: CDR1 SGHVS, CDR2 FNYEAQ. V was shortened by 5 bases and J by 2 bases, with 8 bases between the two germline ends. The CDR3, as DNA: TGTGCCAGCAGCCCCAGCCACACAGATACGCAGTATTTT. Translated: CASSPSHTDTQYF.

CDR3 region: CASSPTGLGYNSPLHF. CDR3 in DNA: TGTGCCAGCAGTCCGACAGGGCTGGGGTATAATTCACCCCTCCACTTT. The chain carries TRBV27 and TRBJ1-6; 7 positions agree with TRBD1. The V gene's germline CDR1 is MNHEY and CDR2 SMNVEV (reference sequence). The CDR3 loop spans 16 amino acids. The ends lost 5 bases at V and 4 bases at J; junction bases unmatched: 8.

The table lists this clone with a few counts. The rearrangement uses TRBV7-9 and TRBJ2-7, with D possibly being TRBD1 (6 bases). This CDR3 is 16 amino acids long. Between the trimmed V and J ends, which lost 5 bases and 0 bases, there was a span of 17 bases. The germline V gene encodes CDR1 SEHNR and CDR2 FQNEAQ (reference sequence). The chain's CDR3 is CASSPRVTRGSYEQYF. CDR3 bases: TGTGCCAGCAGCCCCCGGGTGACCAGGGGCTCCTACGAGCAGTACTTC.

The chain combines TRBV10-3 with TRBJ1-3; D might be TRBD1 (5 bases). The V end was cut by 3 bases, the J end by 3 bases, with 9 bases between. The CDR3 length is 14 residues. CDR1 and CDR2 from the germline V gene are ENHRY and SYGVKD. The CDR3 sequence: CAISESGHGNTIYF. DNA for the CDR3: TGTGCCATCAGTGAATCGGGGCATGGAAACACCATATATTTT.

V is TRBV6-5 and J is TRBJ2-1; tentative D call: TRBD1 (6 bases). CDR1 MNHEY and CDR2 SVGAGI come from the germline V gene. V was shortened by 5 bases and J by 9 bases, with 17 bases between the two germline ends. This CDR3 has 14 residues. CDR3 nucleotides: TGTGCCAGCAGTAACTACGGGCCCAGGGGTGAGCAGTTCTTC. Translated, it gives CASSNYGPRGEQFF.

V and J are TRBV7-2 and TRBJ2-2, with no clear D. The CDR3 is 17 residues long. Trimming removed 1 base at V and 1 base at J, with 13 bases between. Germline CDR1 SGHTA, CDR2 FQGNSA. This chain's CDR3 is CASSLDFASLNTGELFF. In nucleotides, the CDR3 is TGTGCCAGCAGCTTAGATTTTGCAAGCTTGAACACCGGGGAGCTGTTTTTT.

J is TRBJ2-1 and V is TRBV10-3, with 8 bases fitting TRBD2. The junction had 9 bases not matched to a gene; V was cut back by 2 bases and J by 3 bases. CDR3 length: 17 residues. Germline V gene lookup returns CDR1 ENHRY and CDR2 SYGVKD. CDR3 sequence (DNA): TGTGCCATCAGTGAGGCGGTCGGGGGGGAATTCTACAATGAGCAGTTCTTC. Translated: CAISEAVGGEFYNEQFF.